The 11 T cell receptor beta chains listed next were all sequenced from one sample in a study of shared clonotypes between healthy human individuals. The method was immunoSEQ multiplex PCR; TCRdb's version includes in-frame clones alone and lacks a portion of them. Here the sample spans approximately 940,000 clones, over 75% being singletons. Sequenced: memory CD4+ T cells sorted from blood. Specified subset: CD45RA-negative fraction. The receptors originated from a man between 18 and 29 years old in good health.

The rearrangement links TRBV11-2 to TRBJ2-7; 9 positions agree with TRBD2. CDR1 SGHAT and CDR2 FQNNGV come from the germline V gene. This CDR3 spans 15 amino acids. Trimming at V came to 4 bases and at J to 3 bases, leaving 7 bases not matched to a gene. The CDR3 coding sequence is TGTGCCAGCAGCTCGGTAGCGGGAGCCGTCTACGAGCAGTACTTC. Its translation is CASSSVAGAVYEQYF.

The genes are TRBV4-1 and TRBJ1-2; no clear D. This CDR3 comprises 17 residues. Trimming cost V 1 base and J 3 bases, with 18 bases left between them. CDR1 is MGHRA and CDR2 is YSYEKL in the germline V gene. The CDR3 DNA is TGCGCCAGCAGCCAAGTCTCCCCTTGGAGGGAGGACTATGGCTACACCTTC. Translated: CASSQVSPWREDYGYTF.

CDR3 residues: CASSHQGNSYEQYF. The CDR3 nucleotides are TGTGCCAGCAGCCATCAGGGCAATTCCTACGAGCAGTACTTC. The rearrangement uses TRBV6-6 and TRBJ2-7, with D maybe TRBD1 (5 bases). This CDR3 has 14 amino acids. CDR1 is MNHNY and CDR2 is SVGAGI in the germline V gene (reference sequence). With 6 bases removed from V and 1 base from J, the gap between germline ends came to 13 bases.

The chain carries TRBV30 and TRBJ2-1; a weak D match, TRBD2 (5 bases). Germline assignment: CDR1 GTSNPN and CDR2 SVGIG (reference sequence). V was shortened by 6 bases and J by 8 bases, with 5 bases between the two germline ends. The CDR3 runs to 9 residues. The CDR3, as DNA: TGTGCCTGCGGGGATGAGCAGTTCTTC. Its translation: CACGDEQFF.

The chain carries TRBV28 and TRBJ2-7, with D unclear. The CDR3 consists of 11 residues. Germline assignment: CDR1 MDHEN and CDR2 SYDVKM. V was trimmed by 3 bases and J by 6 bases, leaving 6 bases between them. The CDR3 loop reads CASSFAGEQYF. The DNA of the CDR3 is TGTGCCAGCAGTTTCGCCGGCGAGCAGTACTTC.

The chain links TRBV7-2 to TRBJ2-7, with D uncertain. Trimming stripped 4 bases from V and 7 bases from J, with 11 bases between. The CDR3 has 12 amino acids. Looked up from germline, CDR1 is SGHTA and CDR2 is FQGNSA. CDR3 loop: CASSSPPAEQYF. The CDR3, as DNA: TGTGCCAGCAGCTCCCCTCCAGCAGAGCAGTACTTC.

This clone has just a few counts. V usage is TRBV6-1 and J usage is TRBJ1-1; no definite D call. Trimming left V 7 bases short and J 0 bases short, with 9 bases between. Germline V gives CDR1 MNHNS, CDR2 SASEGT. There are 13 residues in the CDR3. This CDR3 reads CASKRIMNTEAFF. CDR3 bases: TGTGCCAGCAAGCGAATCATGAACACTGAAGCTTTCTTT.

The chain combines TRBV7-9 with TRBJ2-1, with TRBD1 matching 7 bases. With 5 bases clipped from V and 3 bases from J, the junction kept 13 bases outside the gene matches. Germline loops: CDR1 SEHNR, CDR2 FQNEAQ (reference sequence). CDR3 length: 17 residues. For the CDR3, the DNA is TGTGCCAGCAGCCGAATAACAGGGGTGATAGGCTACAATGAGCAGTTCTTC. It is translated as CASSRITGVIGYNEQFF.

This clone turned up a few times. The chain carries TRBV5-5 and TRBJ1-2; no definite D call. In germline, CDR1 is SGHKS, CDR2 YYEKEE (reference sequence). V was shortened by 2 bases and J by 5 bases, with 16 bases between the two germline ends. The CDR3 spans 15 residues. CDR3 sequence: CASSFVPSGSYGYTF. CDR3 coding DNA: TGTGCCAGCAGCTTTGTTCCCAGTGGGAGTTATGGCTACACCTTC.

J is TRBJ1-2 and V is TRBV6-6, with 9 nucleotides matching TRBD1. Unmatched junction bases numbered 4, after V lost 2 bases and J lost 3 bases. This CDR3 comprises 15 residues. Germline CDR1 is MNHNY and CDR2 is SVGAGI (reference sequence). CDR3 region: CASSYPGQGHYGYTF. The CDR3 DNA is TGTGCCAGCAGTTACCCGGGACAGGGACACTATGGCTACACCTTC.

The CDR3 sequence is CASSSDRGGVYEQYF. CDR3 bases: TGTGCCAGCAGCTCCGACAGGGGAGGGGTCTACGAGCAGTACTTC. The rearrangement uses TRBV7-2 and TRBJ2-7, with D possibly being TRBD1 (8 bases). There are 15 residues in the CDR3. V lost 4 bases and J lost 3, with 16 bases in between. The germline V gene has CDR1 SGHTA and CDR2 FQGNSA.